The rows below give T cell receptor beta chains drawn from one sample of a study of blood T cell repertoires in COVID-19. Assay: immunoSEQ multiplex PCR; the TCRdb copy retains only in-frame clones and omits some. The sample lists some 310,000 clones; nearly 90% were seen once. Material for sequencing was PBMCs or T cells enriched from blood (not recorded which). The receptors shown here come from a woman under 40 who had recovered from COVID-19. CDR3s include the opening cysteine and the closing phenylalanine or tryptophan. D genes are given only for firm matches. Size is omitted from some rows. Given values are once, few, many or a class for expanded clones.

length: 14; D: -; J: TRBJ2-7; size: few; V: TRBV4-1; DNA: TGCGCCAGCAGCCAAGAGGACACCCTCGGCGGGCAGTACTTC; CDR3: CASSQEDTLGGQYF
length: 15; D: TRBD1; J: TRBJ1-4; size: -; V: TRBV11-2; DNA: TGTGCCAGCAGCTTATATTCAGGGGGTCAGGAAAAACTGTTTTTT; CDR3: CASSLYSGGQEKLFF
length: 14; D: TRBD2; J: TRBJ2-1; size: -; V: TRBV27; DNA: TGTGCCAGTAAAGAGCGGGACTACCGAAACGAGCAGTTCTTC; CDR3: CASKERDYRNEQFF
length: 14; D: -; J: TRBJ1-1; size: -; V: TRBV11-3; DNA: TGTGCCAGCAGCCTAGGCAGGGCGAACACTGAAGCTTTCTTT; CDR3: CASSLGRANTEAFF
length: 15; D: TRBD1; J: TRBJ1-5; size: few; V: TRBV7-2; DNA: TGTGCCAGCAGCTTAGGGACAGGGGGAAATCAGCCCCAGCATTTT; CDR3: CASSLGTGGNQPQHF
length: 15; D: -; J: TRBJ1-3; size: few; V: TRBV28; DNA: TGTGCCAGCACCCCGACTCCCAGCTCTGGAAACACCATATATTTT; CDR3: CASTPTPSSGNTIYF
length: 14; D: TRBD1; J: TRBJ2-7; size: -; V: TRBV7-2; DNA: TGTGCCAGCAGCTTAAAGGGACAGGGGGTCGAGCAGTACTTC; CDR3: CASSLKGQGVEQYF
length: 15; D: TRBD1; J: TRBJ2-3; size: once; V: TRBV9; DNA: TGTGCCAGCAGCGTATGGGGGCAGGGGGTGGATACGCAGTATTTT; CDR3: CASSVWGQGVDTQYF
length: 13; D: -; J: TRBJ2-7; size: -; V: TRBV6-1; DNA: TGTGCCAGCAGTGAAGACCGAACTTACGAGCAGTACTTC; CDR3: CASSEDRTYEQYF
length: 15; D: -; J: TRBJ1-1; size: -; V: TRBV6-5; DNA: TGTGCCAGCAGTCCCGAGGGTGATCTACTGACTGAAGCTTTCTTT; CDR3: CASSPEGDLLTEAFF
length: 14; D: TRBD1; J: TRBJ1-4; size: -; V: TRBV28; DNA: TGTGCCGTACGGGACAGGGCAACTAATGAAAAACTGTTTTTT; CDR3: CAVRDRATNEKLFF
length: 13; D: -; J: TRBJ2-1; size: -; V: TRBV19; DNA: TGTGCCAGTAGCTTGACACCGTACAATGAGCAGTTCTTC; CDR3: CASSLTPYNEQFF
length: 17; D: TRBD2; J: TRBJ2-7; size: -; V: TRBV6-2/TRBV6-3; DNA: TGTGCCAGCAGTTACCTCGGACTAGCGGGAGGGCCCATCGAGCAGTACTTC; CDR3: CASSYLGLAGGPIEQYF
length: 16; D: -; J: TRBJ1-4; size: -; V: TRBV28; DNA: TGTGCCAGCAGTTTAAATCCTGCGGCACTAGGTGAAAAACTGTTTTTT; CDR3: CASSLNPAALGEKLFF
length: 13; D: -; J: TRBJ1-3; size: -; V: TRBV28; DNA: TGTGCCAGCAGTTTAGGCAGGTTAAACACCATATATTTT; CDR3: CASSLGRLNTIYF
length: 15; D: -; J: TRBJ1-2; size: -; V: TRBV7-8; DNA: TGTGCCAGCAGCTTAGGAGGGCCTTCCAACTATGGCTACACCTTC; CDR3: CASSLGGPSNYGYTF
length: 14; D: -; J: TRBJ1-3; size: -; V: TRBV3-1/TRBV3-2; DNA: TGTGCCAGCCGACCTCAGGGCTCCGGAAACACCATATATTTT; CDR3: CASRPQGSGNTIYF
length: 15; D: -; J: TRBJ1-6; size: -; V: TRBV18; DNA: TGTGCCAGCTCACCACGCGGAGGCGGAGGATCACCCCTCCACTTT; CDR3: CASSPRGGGGSPLHF
length: 16; D: -; J: TRBJ2-7; size: -; V: TRBV18; DNA: TGTGCCAGCTCACCACCGGGACTTCTTCGTGTCCACGAGCAGTACTTC; CDR3: CASSPPGLLRVHEQYF
length: 16; D: TRBD1; J: TRBJ1-2; size: -; V: TRBV10-3; DNA: TGTGCCACTGAGAAGACGGGACAGGGGGGGAACTATGGCTACACCTTC; CDR3: CATEKTGQGGNYGYTF
length: 17; D: -; J: TRBJ2-6; size: -; V: TRBV19; DNA: TGTGCCAGTAGTATACAGGGGATAGTTTCTGGGGCCAACGTCCTGACTTTC; CDR3: CASSIQGIVSGANVLTF
length: 15; D: -; J: TRBJ2-6; size: -; V: TRBV19; DNA: TGTGCCAGTAGTATAGTGAGCTCTGGGGCCAACGTCCTGACTTTC; CDR3: CASSIVSSGANVLTF
length: 14; D: TRBD1; J: TRBJ1-1; size: few; V: TRBV27; DNA: TGTGCCAGCAGTTATGGACAGGGTTCCACTGAAGCTTTCTTT; CDR3: CASSYGQGSTEAFF
length: 15; D: TRBD1; J: TRBJ1-5; size: once; V: TRBV11-2; DNA: TGTGCCAGCAGCTCCTGGACAGGGGAGAATCAGCCCCAGCATTTT; CDR3: CASSSWTGENQPQHF
length: 12; D: -; J: TRBJ2-3; size: -; V: TRBV30; DNA: TGTGCCTGGAGTGGAGTCACAGATACGCAGTATTTT; CDR3: CAWSGVTDTQYF
length: 14; D: -; J: TRBJ1-2; size: -; V: TRBV4-1; DNA: TGCGCCAGCAGCCAAGTAGGGGCGAGTGGGGGCTACACCTTC; CDR3: CASSQVGASGGYTF
length: 15; D: TRBD2; J: TRBJ2-5; size: -; V: TRBV5-1; DNA: TGCGCCAGCAGCCGACTAGCGGGAGGGCAAGAGACCCAGTACTTC; CDR3: CASSRLAGGQETQYF
length: 15; D: -; J: TRBJ2-3; size: -; V: TRBV2; DNA: TGTGCCAGCAGTGAAGGGCCTGGAGCATCAGATACGCAGTATTTT; CDR3: CASSEGPGASDTQYF
length: 15; D: TRBD2; J: TRBJ2-1; size: -; V: TRBV7-9; DNA: TGTGCCAGCAGCTCCGTAGCGGGAGTGTGGAATGAGCAGTTCTTC; CDR3: CASSSVAGVWNEQFF
length: 15; D: -; J: TRBJ1-5; size: -; V: TRBV27; DNA: TGTGCCAGCAGTTTATTCGGGTATAGCAATCAGCCCCAGCATTTT; CDR3: CASSLFGYSNQPQHF
length: 13; D: TRBD1; J: TRBJ2-5; size: -; V: TRBV19; DNA: TGTGCCAGTAGTCCCGGGGACAGGCAGACCCAGTACTTC; CDR3: CASSPGDRQTQYF
length: 13; D: -; J: TRBJ1-1; size: many; V: TRBV6-2/TRBV6-3; DNA: TGTGCCAGCAGTTACAACGGGGGCACTGAAGCTTTCTTT; CDR3: CASSYNGGTEAFF
length: 15; D: TRBD1; J: TRBJ2-3; size: -; V: TRBV18; DNA: TGTGCCAGCTCACCAGGACAGGCAGTGTACGATACGCAGTATTTT; CDR3: CASSPGQAVYDTQYF
length: 15; D: -; J: TRBJ1-1; size: -; V: TRBV7-8; DNA: TGTGCCAGCAGCTTAGGGTCGGGAATGAACACTGAAGCTTTCTTT; CDR3: CASSLGSGMNTEAFF
length: 13; D: TRBD1; J: TRBJ2-7; size: -; V: TRBV30; DNA: TGTGCCTGGAGATACGGACAGGGCTACGAGCAGTACTTC; CDR3: CAWRYGQGYEQYF
length: 14; D: TRBD2; J: TRBJ2-3; size: -; V: TRBV20-1; DNA: TGCAGTGCTAGTATGCGGGAGGGAACAGATACGCAGTATTTT; CDR3: CSASMREGTDTQYF
length: 13; D: -; J: TRBJ1-3; size: -; V: TRBV19; DNA: TGTGCCAGTAGTATCCTCTCTGGAAACACCATATATTTT; CDR3: CASSILSGNTIYF
length: 14; D: TRBD1; J: TRBJ2-7; size: -; V: TRBV2; DNA: TGTGCCAGCAGCCAGACAGGGGTCCTCCACGAGCAGTACTTC; CDR3: CASSQTGVLHEQYF
length: 16; D: -; J: TRBJ2-1; size: once; V: TRBV1; DNA: TGCACCAGCAGCCAAGATATCCAGCGGGAATGCAATGAGCAGTTCTTC; CDR3: CTSSQDIQRECNEQFF
length: 14; D: -; J: TRBJ2-1; size: -; V: TRBV5-4; DNA: TGTGCCAGCAGCTTCCGTGACAGTTACAATGAGCAGTTCTTC; CDR3: CASSFRDSYNEQFF
length: 14; D: -; J: TRBJ2-7; size: -; V: TRBV7-2; DNA: TGTGCCAGCAGCCTCGGACAGCACTCCTACGAGCAGTACTTC; CDR3: CASSLGQHSYEQYF